This TCR beta chain came from a study of PD-L1 blockade in urothelial cancer. Study summary: Atezolizumab therapy began for patients at some point between 2013 and 2015, dosed at 1,200 mg intravenously every 3 weeks. Twenty-five of the 29 patients were men with bladder-origin urothelial cancer. Blood was tested 3 weeks (second dose) and 6 weeks into treatment.

The time point is: peripheral blood 6 weeks after treatment start. Peripheral blood mononuclear cells were collected from every patient before and during treatment, yielding between 1 and 8 samples per patient. TCRdb keeps only in-frame clones here, not all; method: immunoSEQ multiplex PCR. The sample holds about 36,000 clones, roughly 82% seen once. The CDR3 covers 15 residues. The V and J ends lost 4 bases and 4 bases respectively, with 13 bases between them. The V gene's germline CDR1 is MRHNA and CDR2 SNTAGT. This clone was recorded a few times. V usage is TRBV6-4 and J usage is TRBJ2-2; no clear D gene. This receptor was obtained from a man between 40 and 49 years old with urothelial cancer. Sequencing was performed on PBMCs, taken around atezolizumab (anti-PD-L1) treatment. The CDR3 spells CASSVGGQGTGELFF. Here the CDR3 DNA reads TGTGCCAGCAGTGTCGGTGGGCAAGGCACCGGGGAGCTGTTTTTT.